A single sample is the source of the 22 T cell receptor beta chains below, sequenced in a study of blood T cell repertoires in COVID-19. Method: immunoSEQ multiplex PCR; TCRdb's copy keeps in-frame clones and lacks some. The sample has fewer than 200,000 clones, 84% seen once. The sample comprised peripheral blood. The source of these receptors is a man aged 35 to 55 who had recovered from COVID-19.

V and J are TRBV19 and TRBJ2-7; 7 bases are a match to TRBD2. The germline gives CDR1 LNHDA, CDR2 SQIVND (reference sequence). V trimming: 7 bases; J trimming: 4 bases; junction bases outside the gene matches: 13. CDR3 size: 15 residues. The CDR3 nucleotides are TGTGCCAGTACGACCCTTGCCCGGGGGGTTTACGAGCAGTACTTC. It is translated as CASTTLARGVYEQYF.

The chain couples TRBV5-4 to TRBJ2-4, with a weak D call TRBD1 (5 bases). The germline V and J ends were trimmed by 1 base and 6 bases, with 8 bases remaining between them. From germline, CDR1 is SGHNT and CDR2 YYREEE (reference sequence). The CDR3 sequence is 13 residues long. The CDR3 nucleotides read TGTGCCAGCAGCTTGTGGCAGGGAAACATTCAGTACTTC. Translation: CASSLWQGNIQYF.

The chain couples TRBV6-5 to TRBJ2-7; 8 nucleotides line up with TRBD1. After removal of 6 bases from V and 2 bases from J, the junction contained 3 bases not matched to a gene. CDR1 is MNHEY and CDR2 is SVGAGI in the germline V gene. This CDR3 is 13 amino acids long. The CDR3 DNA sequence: TGTGCCAGCAGATTGACAGGGGCCTACGAGCAGTACTTC. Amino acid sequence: CASRLTGAYEQYF.

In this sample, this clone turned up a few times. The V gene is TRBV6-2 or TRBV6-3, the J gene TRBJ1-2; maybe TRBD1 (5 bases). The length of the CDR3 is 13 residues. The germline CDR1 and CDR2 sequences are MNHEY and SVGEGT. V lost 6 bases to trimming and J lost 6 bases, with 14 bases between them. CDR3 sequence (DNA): TGTGCCAGCAGCCCACAGGCCCTGCATGGCTACACCTTC. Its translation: CASSPQALHGYTF.

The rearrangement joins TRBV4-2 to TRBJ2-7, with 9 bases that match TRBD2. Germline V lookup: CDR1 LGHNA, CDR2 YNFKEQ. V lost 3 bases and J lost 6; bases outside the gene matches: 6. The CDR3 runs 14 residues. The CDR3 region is CASSQGLALGEQYF. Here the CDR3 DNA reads TGTGCCAGCAGCCAGGGACTAGCACTTGGCGAGCAGTACTTC.

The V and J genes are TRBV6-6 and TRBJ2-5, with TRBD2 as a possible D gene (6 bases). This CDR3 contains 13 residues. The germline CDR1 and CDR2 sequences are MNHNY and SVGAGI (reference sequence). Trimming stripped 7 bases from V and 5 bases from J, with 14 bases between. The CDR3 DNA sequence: TGTGCCAGCACTTCGCGGGGTCCGGAGACCCAGTACTTC. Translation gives CASTSRGPETQYF.

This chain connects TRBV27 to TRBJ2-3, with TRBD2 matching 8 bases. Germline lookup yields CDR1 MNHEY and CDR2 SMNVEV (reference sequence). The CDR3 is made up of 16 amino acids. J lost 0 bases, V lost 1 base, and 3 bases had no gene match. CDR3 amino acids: CASSLFPSGSTDTQYF. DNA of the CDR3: TGTGCCAGCAGTTTATTCCCTAGCGGGAGCACAGATACGCAGTATTTT.

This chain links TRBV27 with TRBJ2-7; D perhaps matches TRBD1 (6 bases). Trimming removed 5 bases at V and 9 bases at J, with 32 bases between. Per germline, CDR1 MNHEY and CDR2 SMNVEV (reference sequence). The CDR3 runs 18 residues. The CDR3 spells CASSRDRSGLLSSFGQYF. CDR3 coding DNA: TGTGCCAGCAGTCGTGACAGGTCGGGGTTACTCTCCTCCTTCGGGCAGTACTTC.

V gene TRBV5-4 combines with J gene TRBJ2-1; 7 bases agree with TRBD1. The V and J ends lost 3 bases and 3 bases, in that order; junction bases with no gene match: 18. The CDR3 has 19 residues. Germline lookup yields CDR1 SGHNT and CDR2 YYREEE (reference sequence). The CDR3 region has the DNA TGTGCCAGCAGCTCCGTTAACCCCGCCGGGACAGCGCACTACAATGAGCAGTTCTTC. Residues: CASSSVNPAGTAHYNEQFF.

This CDR3 is CARTLPGELFF. The CDR3 DNA reads TGTGCCAGGACTCTTCCCGGGGAGCTGTTTTTT. The chain joins TRBV27 to TRBJ2-2; no definite D call. The CDR3 has 11 amino acids. The germline V and J ends were trimmed by 9 bases and 6 bases, with 8 bases remaining between them. CDR1 is MNHEY, CDR2 SMNVEV, per germline (reference sequence).

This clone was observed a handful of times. In nucleotides, the CDR3 is TGTGCCAGCAGCTCCGGGACTAGCGGGTCAGATACGCAGTATTTT. Translated: CASSSGTSGSDTQYF. The V and J genes are TRBV6-2 or TRBV6-3 and TRBJ2-3; 12 positions match TRBD2. The germline V gene encodes CDR1 MNHEY and CDR2 SVGEGT. The trim removed 6 bases at V and 4 bases at J, leaving 5 bases unmatched. This CDR3 comprises 15 residues.

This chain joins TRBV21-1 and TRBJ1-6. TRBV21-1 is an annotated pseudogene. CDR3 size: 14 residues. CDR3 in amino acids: CASSKALYNSPLHF. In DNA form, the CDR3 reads TGTGCCAGCAGCAAAGCGCTATATAATTCACCCCTCCACTTT.

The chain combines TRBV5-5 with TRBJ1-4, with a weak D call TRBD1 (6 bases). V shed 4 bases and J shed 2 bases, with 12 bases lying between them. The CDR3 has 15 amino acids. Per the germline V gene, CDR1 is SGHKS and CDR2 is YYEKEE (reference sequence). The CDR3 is CASSSTGPTNEKLFF. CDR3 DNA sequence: TGTGCCAGCAGCAGTACAGGGCCGACTAATGAAAAACTGTTTTTT.

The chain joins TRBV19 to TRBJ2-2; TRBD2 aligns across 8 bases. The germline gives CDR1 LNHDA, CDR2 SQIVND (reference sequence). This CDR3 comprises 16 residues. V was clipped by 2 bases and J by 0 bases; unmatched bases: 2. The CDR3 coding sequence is TGTGCCAGTAGTATACGGGGACTAGCGAACACCGGGGAGCTGTTTTTT. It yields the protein CASSIRGLANTGELFF.

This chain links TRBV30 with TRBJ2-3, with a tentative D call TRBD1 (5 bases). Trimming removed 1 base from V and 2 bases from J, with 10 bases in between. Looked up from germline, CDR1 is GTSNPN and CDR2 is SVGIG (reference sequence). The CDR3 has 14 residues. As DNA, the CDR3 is TGTGCCTGGAGTGGAGACAGCCCCACAGATACGCAGTATTTT. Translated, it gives CAWSGDSPTDTQYF.

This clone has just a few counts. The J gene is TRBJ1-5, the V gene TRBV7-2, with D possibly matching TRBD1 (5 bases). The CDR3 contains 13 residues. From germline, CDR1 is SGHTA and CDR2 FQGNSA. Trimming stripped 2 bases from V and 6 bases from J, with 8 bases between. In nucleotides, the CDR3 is TGTGCCAGCAGCTTACGTAGGGGTCAGCCCCAGCATTTT. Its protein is CASSLRRGQPQHF.

CDR3 bases: TGTGCCACCACAGGGGGCTGGACAGATACGCAGTATTTT. Protein: CATTGGWTDTQYF. V usage is TRBV24-1 and J usage is TRBJ2-3, with 8 bases identical to TRBD1. The CDR3 loop spans 13 amino acids. Germline loops: CDR1 KGHDR, CDR2 SFDVKD. V shed 8 bases, J shed 3 bases, and the junction held 3 bases outside the gene matches.

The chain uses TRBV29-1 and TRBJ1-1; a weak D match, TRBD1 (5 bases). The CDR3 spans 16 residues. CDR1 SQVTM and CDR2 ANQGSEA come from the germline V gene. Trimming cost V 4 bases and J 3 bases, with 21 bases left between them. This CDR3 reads CSVGGGARGGDTEAFF. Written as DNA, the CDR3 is TGCAGCGTTGGTGGTGGTGCAAGGGGAGGTGACACTGAAGCTTTCTTT.

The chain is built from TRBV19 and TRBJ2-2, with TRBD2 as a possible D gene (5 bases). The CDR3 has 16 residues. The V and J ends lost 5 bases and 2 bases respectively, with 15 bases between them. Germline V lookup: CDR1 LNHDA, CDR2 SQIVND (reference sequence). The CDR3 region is CASSPPEGFNTGELFF. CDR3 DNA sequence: TGTGCCAGTAGTCCCCCTGAGGGCTTCAACACCGGGGAGCTGTTTTTT.

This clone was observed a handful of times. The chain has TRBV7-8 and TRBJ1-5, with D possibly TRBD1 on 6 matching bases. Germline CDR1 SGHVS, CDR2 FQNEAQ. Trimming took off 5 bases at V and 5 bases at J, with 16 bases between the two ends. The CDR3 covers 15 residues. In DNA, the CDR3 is TGTGCCAGCAGCCCCTCGAGGGGGTGGGATCAGCCCCAGCATTTT. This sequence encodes CASSPSRGWDQPQHF.

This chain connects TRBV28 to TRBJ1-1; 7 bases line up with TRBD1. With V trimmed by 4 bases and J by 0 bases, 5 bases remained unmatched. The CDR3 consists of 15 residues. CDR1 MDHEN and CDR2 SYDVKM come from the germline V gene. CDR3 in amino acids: CASSSPTGMNTEAFF. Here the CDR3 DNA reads TGTGCCAGCAGTTCCCCGACAGGGATGAACACTGAAGCTTTCTTT.

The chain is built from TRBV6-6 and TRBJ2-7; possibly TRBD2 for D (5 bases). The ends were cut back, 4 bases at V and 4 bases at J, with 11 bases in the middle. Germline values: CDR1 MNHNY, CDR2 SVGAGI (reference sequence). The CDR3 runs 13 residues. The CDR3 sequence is CASSSWTGYEQYF. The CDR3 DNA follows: TGTGCCAGCAGTTCTTGGACTGGTTACGAGCAGTACTTC.